What follows are 3 T cell receptor beta chains derived from one specimen sequenced in a study of blood T cells in healthy people across ages. For the second PCR, which ran for roughly 6 to 12 cycles, a sample-barcoded 5' primer and a J-beta primer mix were used. Via MiXCR, TCRdb re-called the 5' RACE reads, giving one row per CDR3 protein. The sample holds 800,000 to 950,000 distinct CDR3 sequences, almost 30% seen once. This same sample was also taken into another study, of T cells of mothers and their children.

The sample was blood. The receptors derive from a woman between 40 and 55 years old in good health.

This clonotype was counted only a few times. The chain recombines TRBV4-3 with TRBJ1-3; D unresolved. CDR3 length: 14 residues. Germline V lookup: CDR1 LGHNA, CDR2 YSLEER. The ends were cut back, 5 bases at V and 0 bases at J, with 8 bases in the middle. The CDR3 sequence: CASSDGISGNTIYF. Here the CDR3 DNA reads TGCGCCAGCAGCGATGGTATCTCTGGAAACACCATATATTTT.

This clonotype was counted only a few times. V gene TRBV7-8 combines with J gene TRBJ1-4; D gene ambiguous. Trimming cost V 5 bases and J 3 bases, with 16 bases left between them. CDR3 length equals 16 residues. CDR1 and CDR2 (germline): SGHVS, FQNEAQ. In DNA, the CDR3 is TGTGCCAGCAGCGCCAACAAAGGACGGCCTAATGAAAAACTGTTTTTT. Its translation is CASSANKGRPNEKLFF.

This clonotype was observed many times. The chain carries TRBV6-2 or TRBV6-3 and TRBJ2-3; D gene uncertain. The germline gives CDR1 MNHEY, CDR2 SVGEGT. The CDR3 sequence is 14 residues long. With 2 bases removed from V and 0 bases from J, the gap between germline ends came to 6 bases. CDR3 protein: CASSYVDSTDTQYF. CDR3 sequence (DNA): TGTGCCAGCAGTTACGTGGACAGCACAGATACGCAGTATTTT.